This T cell receptor beta chain was identified in a study of blood T cell repertoires in COVID-19. The germline V gene encodes CDR1 SGHVS and CDR2 FNYEAQ. The CDR3 covers 12 residues. V lost 0 bases and J 11 bases, leaving 8 bases between the germline ends. Assay: immunoSEQ multiplex PCR; the TCRdb copy retains only in-frame clones and omits some. The table has approximately 220,000 clones, about nine tenths seen once. What was sequenced was PBMCs or T cells enriched from blood (not recorded which). The receptor's source is a woman aged 25 to 39 with acute COVID-19. The V gene is TRBV7-6, the J gene TRBJ1-3; D gene ambiguous. The CDR3 DNA is TGTGCCAGCAGCTTAGCGGGAGTCCCCATATATTTT. As protein: CASSLAGVPIYF.